Listed below are T cell receptor beta chains from one sample, sequenced in a study of response to subunit inactivated influenza vaccine. TCRdb re-called the RT-PCR reads with MiXCR, one entry per CDR3 protein. Here the sample spans fewer than 600,000 distinct CDR3 sequences, about 7.2% being singletons. The sample here was PBMCs from blood, taken less than 30 months after vaccination. The receptors derive from a man aged 50 to 75 who received an inactivated influenza vaccine. Each CDR3 is given with its conserved first and last residue. The D gene is left open where the match is weak. Size tells how often a clone was seen (once, few, many) or the class of an expanded clone, and some rows leave it out.

d_gene,abundance,len,v_gene,j_gene,CDR3nt,CDR3aa
-,few,11,TRBV6-1,TRBJ2-1,TGTGCCAGCAGTGAATCCGGTGAGCAGTTCTTC,CASSESGEQFF
TRBD1,few,14,TRBV20-1,TRBJ2-5,TGCAGTGCTGATGGACAGGGGGCGTCGGAGACCCAGTACTTC,CSADGQGASETQYF
TRBD2,few,15,TRBV5-1,TRBJ2-2,TGCGCCAGCAGCTCCTCTAGCGGGAACACCGGGGAGCTGTTTTTT,CASSSSSGNTGELFF
-,-,15,TRBV18,TRBJ1-2,TGTGCCAGCTCAGCAGGGGCACTTTCTAACTATGGCTACACCTTC,CASSAGALSNYGYTF
TRBD1,-,19,TRBV4-3,TRBJ1-4,TGCGCCAGCAGCCAAGGTGTGGGACAGGGGGCGCGAGCTAATGAAAAACTGTTTTTT,CASSQGVGQGARANEKLFF
-,-,14,TRBV7-2,TRBJ1-1,TGTGCCAGCAGCCTCACGACAGTTAACACTGAAGCTTTCTTT,CASSLTTVNTEAFF
-,few,11,TRBV20-1,TRBJ1-6,TGCAGCGCGGGGCATAATTCACCCCTCCACTTT,CSAGHNSPLHF
-,-,16,TRBV28,TRBJ1-4,TGTGCCAGCAGTCGACTGATTTCCACAACTAATGAAAAACTGTTTTTT,CASSRLISTTNEKLFF
-,many,11,TRBV12-3/TRBV12-4,TRBJ1-1,TGTGCCAGCAGTCCTAGCTTCCAAGCTTTCTTT,CASSPSFQAFF
TRBD1,-,14,TRBV7-8,TRBJ1-6,TGTGCCAGCAGTAGACAGGGGAAGAATTCACCCCTCCACTTT,CASSRQGKNSPLHF
-,many,14,TRBV10-3,TRBJ2-3,TGTGCCATCAGTGAGTCATCTAGCCCAGATACGCAGTATTTT,CAISESSSPDTQYF
-,-,16,TRBV24-1,TRBJ2-5,TGTGCCACCAGTGATCCCAGCCGGGGGGCTGCAGAGACCCAGTACTTC,CATSDPSRGAAETQYF
TRBD1,-,14,TRBV6-5,TRBJ1-2,TGTGCCAGCAGTTACATGGGACAGGGCGACGGCTACACCTTC,CASSYMGQGDGYTF
TRBD2,few,17,TRBV7-2,TRBJ2-1,TGTGCCAGCAGCTTCACCCCTAGCGGTTTTGGGTACAATGAGCAGTTCTTC,CASSFTPSGFGYNEQFF
-,-,14,TRBV15,TRBJ2-5,TGTGCCACCAGCAGAGAGGACTTGCAAGAGACCCAGTACTTC,CATSREDLQETQYF
TRBD2,many,16,TRBV4-1,TRBJ2-5,TGCGCCAGCAGCCAAGGACTAGCGGGGACCCCAGGGACCCAGTACTTC,CASSQGLAGTPGTQYF
TRBD2,-,19,TRBV15,TRBJ2-3,TGTGCCACCAGCAGAGATCGGCTAGCGGGGGGCCTTAGCACAGATACGCAGTATTTT,CATSRDRLAGGLSTDTQYF
TRBD2,many,13,TRBV7-9,TRBJ2-3,TGTGCCAGCAGCAAAGCGGGGGTTAGTTCGCAGTATTTT,CASSKAGVSSQYF
-,few,14,TRBV5-5,TRBJ2-7,TGTGCCAGCAGATTACATACAGGGTCCTACGAGCAGTACTTC,CASRLHTGSYEQYF
TRBD1,-,16,TRBV24-1,TRBJ2-1,TGTGCCACCAGTGATCCGGTCAGGGGGCGCCGGAATGAGCAGTTCTTC,CATSDPVRGRRNEQFF
TRBD2,many,15,TRBV20-1,TRBJ2-3,TGCAGTGCACCCCTCGGGGGGACCGTTACAGATACGCAGTATTTT,CSAPLGGTVTDTQYF
TRBD2,many,15,TRBV7-9,TRBJ2-1,TGTGCCAGCAGCTTAGGACTAGCGGTGGGAGGTGAGCAGTTCTTC,CASSLGLAVGGEQFF
-,many,16,TRBV28,TRBJ2-1,TGTGCCAGCAGTTTGGACAGCGGAAGCTCCTACAATGAGCAGTTCTTC,CASSLDSGSSYNEQFF
-,few,16,TRBV21-1,TRBJ1-4,TGTGCCAGCAGCAACCTAGACAGGGGAGCTAATGAAAAACTGTTTTTT,CASSNLDRGANEKLFF
TRBD1,many,18,TRBV7-6,TRBJ2-7,TGTGCCAGCAGCTTGGGGGTTACCGGGACAGGGGCGCTCGGCGAGCAGTACTTC,CASSLGVTGTGALGEQYF
-,many,13,TRBV20-1,TRBJ1-3,TGCAGTGCCCCAGGGTTGTCTGGAAACACCATATATTTT,CSAPGLSGNTIYF
-,few,14,TRBV14,TRBJ2-2,TGTGCCAGCAGCCAAGAATTAAGGACCGGGGAGCTGTTTTTT,CASSQELRTGELFF
-,few,18,TRBV11-1,TRBJ2-5,TGTGCCAGCAGCACCACAATCACGAGCGGTCCCTTCGGAGAGACCCAGTACTTC,CASSTTITSGPFGETQYF
-,many,15,TRBV7-8,TRBJ2-5,TGTGCCAGCAGCTTAGCGGGACACGACGGGGAGACCCAGTACTTC,CASSLAGHDGETQYF
TRBD2,many,16,TRBV5-4,TRBJ2-1,TGTGCCAGCAGCCCCGGGACTAGCGGGATTGCCAATGAGCAGTTCTTC,CASSPGTSGIANEQFF
-,-,18,TRBV6-5,TRBJ2-2,TGTGCCAGCAGTTACTCGTCTTGGAGGGCAGGGGACTCCGGGGAGCTGTTTTTT,CASSYSSWRAGDSGELFF
-,-,15,TRBV5-1,TRBJ2-7,TGCGCCAGCAGCTTGGCGATAGGGCGGTCCTACGAGCAGTACTTC,CASSLAIGRSYEQYF